Listed below are T cell receptor beta chains from one sample, sequenced in a study of shared clonotypes between healthy human individuals. Profiled with immunoSEQ multiplex PCR; TCRdb holds only in-frame clones, not every one. The table includes some 700,000 clones, 90% detected once. Sequenced sample: memory CD8+ T cells from PBMCs. These receptors originate from a man younger than 30 in good health. Some clones in this sample may be carry-over from other donors' samples. CDR3s include the opening cysteine and the closing phenylalanine or tryptophan. Fields, in order: clone size, V gene, J gene, D gene, CDR3 protein, CDR3 DNA. The D gene is left open where the match is weak. Size tells how often a clone was seen (once, few, many) or the class of an expanded clone, and some rows leave it out.

few	TRBV19	TRBJ1-1	NA	CASTRSGNTEAFF	TGTGCCAGTACCCGATCGGGGAACACTGAAGCTTTCTTT
NA	TRBV29-1	TRBJ2-1	NA	CSVQGVATYNEQFF	TGCAGCGTTCAAGGAGTAGCCACCTACAATGAGCAGTTCTTC
NA	TRBV11-2	TRBJ2-7	TRBD2	CASSRGTSGRRFTYEQYF	TGTGCCAGCAGCCGAGGGACTAGCGGGAGACGATTCACCTACGAGCAGTACTTC
NA	TRBV7-3	TRBJ2-5	TRBD2	CASSPTGGLAETQYF	TGTGCCAGCAGCCCGACGGGGGGGCTGGCGGAGACCCAGTACTTC
NA	TRBV6-6	TRBJ1-2	TRBD1	CAISDLGQTFYGYTF	TGTGCCATCTCGGACCTGGGACAGACTTTCTATGGCTACACCTTC
NA	TRBV7-9	TRBJ1-2	TRBD1	CASSPDRDYGYTF	TGTGCCAGCAGCCCGGACAGGGACTATGGCTACACCTTC
NA	TRBV29-1	TRBJ2-6	NA	CSVSNRSIQSRANVLTF	TGCAGCGTTTCTAATAGAAGCATACAAAGTCGGGCCAACGTCCTGACTTTC
NA	TRBV4-1	TRBJ2-1	TRBD1	CASSQEGTGMPDFEQFF	TGCGCCAGCAGCCAAGAGGGGACAGGAATGCCCGATTTCGAGCAGTTCTTC
NA	TRBV5-5	TRBJ2-2	TRBD2	CASSPTSGRATGELFF	TGTGCCAGCAGCCCGACTAGCGGGAGGGCAACCGGGGAGCTGTTTTTT
NA	TRBV6-4	TRBJ1-2	TRBD1	CASSDPTGQGYGYTF	TGTGCCAGCAGTGACCCTACAGGACAGGGCTATGGCTACACCTTC
NA	TRBV18	TRBJ2-3	NA	CASSTTRADTQYF	TGTGCCAGCTCAACAACGAGGGCAGATACGCAGTATTTT
NA	TRBV27	TRBJ1-1	TRBD1	CASSAGTGLEAFF	TGTGCCAGCAGTGCCGGGACAGGGCTTGAAGCTTTCTTT
NA	TRBV5-1	TRBJ2-1	TRBD2	CASSLTSGEYNEQFF	TGCGCCAGCAGCTTAACTAGCGGGGAGTACAATGAGCAGTTCTTC
NA	TRBV7-8	TRBJ2-7	TRBD2	CASSLAPPTSGSYEQYF	TGTGCCAGCAGCTTAGCCCCACCGACTAGCGGCTCCTACGAGCAGTACTTC
NA	TRBV27	TRBJ2-7	NA	CASSLDRLEQYF	TGTGCCAGCAGTTTGGACCGCCTCGAGCAGTACTTC
NA	TRBV7-9	TRBJ2-7	TRBD1	CASSLVGLDRGDEQYF	TGTGCCAGCAGCTTAGTTGGTTTGGACAGGGGGGACGAGCAGTACTTC
NA	TRBV11-2	TRBJ2-7	NA	CASSPLRSRYYEQYF	TGTGCCAGCAGCCCCCTACGATCGAGGTACTACGAGCAGTACTTC
few	TRBV7-8	TRBJ1-2	TRBD1	CASSRDRAQRSIF	TGTGCCAGCAGCCGGGACAGGGCCCAGAGGTCCATCTTC
NA	TRBV27	TRBJ2-7	NA	CASSRGQTPIYEQYF	TGTGCCAGCAGCCGGGGCCAAACCCCAATATACGAGCAGTACTTC
NA	TRBV4-2	TRBJ1-2	NA	CASSRGTESGNYGYTF	TGTGCCAGCAGCCGTGGGACGGAAAGCGGTAACTATGGCTACACCTTC
NA	TRBV11-2	TRBJ2-1	TRBD2	CASSDQGTRFNEQFF	TGTGCCAGCAGCGATCAAGGGACTAGATTCAATGAGCAGTTCTTC
NA	TRBV30	TRBJ2-7	NA	CAWSVIGAGYEQYF	TGTGCCTGGAGTGTAATAGGGGCTGGGTACGAGCAGTACTTC
NA	TRBV29-1	TRBJ2-1	NA	CSVVAFTSRSYNEQFF	TGCAGCGTCGTTGCCTTTACTAGCCGCTCCTACAATGAGCAGTTCTTC
NA	TRBV2	TRBJ2-3	TRBD2	CASRPTSGRYRTDTQYF	TGTGCCAGCAGGCCCACTAGCGGGAGGTACCGCACAGATACGCAGTATTTT
few	TRBV30	TRBJ2-4	NA	CAWSVSGNIQYF	TGTGCCTGGAGTGTATCCGGAAACATTCAGTACTTC
once	TRBV10-3	TRBJ2-1	NA	CAISESWENEQFF	TGTGCCATCAGTGAGTCTTGGGAGAATGAGCAGTTCTTC
NA	TRBV5-1	TRBJ1-1	NA	CASSLDRKHAFF	TGCGCCAGCAGCTTGGACAGGAAGCACGCTTTCTTT
few	TRBV4-1	TRBJ2-2	NA	CASSAPAGELFF	TGCGCCAGCAGCGCCCCCGCCGGGGAGCTGTTTTTT
NA	TRBV29-1	TRBJ2-7	NA	CSVGLRLSYEQYF	TGCAGCGTCGGGCTGCGGTTATCCTACGAGCAGTACTTC
NA	TRBV7-8	TRBJ2-3	NA	CASSLATSRYTDTQYF	TGTGCCAGCAGCTTAGCGACTAGTAGATACACAGATACGCAGTATTTT
NA	TRBV9	TRBJ2-2	NA	CASSVGYLTGELFF	TGTGCCAGCAGCGTAGGTTATCTCACCGGGGAGCTGTTTTTT
NA	TRBV6-1	TRBJ2-7	TRBD2	CASTGLAGNYYEQYF	TGTGCCAGCACGGGACTAGCGGGAAATTACTACGAGCAGTACTTC
once	TRBV28	TRBJ2-2	NA	CASSFGSLIYTGELFF	TGTGCCAGCAGTTTCGGCTCTCTAATATACACCGGGGAGCTGTTTTTT
NA	TRBV7-9	TRBJ1-4	NA	CASSLFIRPLEKLFF	TGTGCCAGCAGCTTATTCATTAGACCGCTTGAAAAACTGTTTTTT
NA	TRBV7-9	TRBJ1-1	NA	CASSPRLNTEAFF	TGTGCCAGCAGCCCCCGATTAAACACTGAAGCTTTCTTT
NA	TRBV27	TRBJ2-1	NA	CASSSRLAEPFISEQFF	TGTGCCAGCAGTTCCCGGCTTGCGGAGCCATTTATTAGTGAGCAGTTCTTC
NA	TRBV4-1	TRBJ2-3	NA	CASSLTYFGADTQYF	TGCGCCAGCAGCCTCACCTACTTCGGGGCAGATACGCAGTATTTT
NA	TRBV19	TRBJ1-1	NA	CASSIDGAEAFF	TGTGCCAGTAGTATCGATGGGGCTGAAGCTTTCTTT
NA	TRBV7-3	TRBJ2-3	TRBD2	CASSSPGLAGTDTQYF	TGTGCCAGCAGCTCCCCGGGACTAGCGGGCACAGATACGCAGTATTTT
NA	TRBV5-4	TRBJ2-5	NA	CASSKGGRLQETQYF	TGTGCCAGCAGTAAAGGGGGTCGCCTCCAAGAGACCCAGTACTTC
once	TRBV4-1	TRBJ2-7	NA	CASSQVGTSSYEQYF	TGCGCCAGCAGCCAAGTAGGTACTAGTTCCTACGAGCAGTACTTC
NA	TRBV10-2	TRBJ2-7	TRBD1	CASSSGTAYEQYF	TGCGCCAGCAGTTCCGGGACAGCGTACGAGCAGTACTTC
NA	TRBV19	TRBJ2-7	TRBD2	CASSSGLGSYEQYF	TGTGCCAGTAGTTCTGGACTAGGATCCTACGAGCAGTACTTC
NA	TRBV27	TRBJ2-1	NA	CASSSSGEGHNEQFF	TGTGCCAGCAGTTCAAGCGGAGAGGGGCACAATGAGCAGTTCTTC
few	TRBV19	TRBJ1-1	NA	CASSILGTEAFF	TGTGCCAGTAGTATTCTAGGCACTGAAGCTTTCTTT